These 32 T cell receptor beta chains share one sample of origin, sequenced in a study of CD8+ T cells in alopecia areata (dated by TCRdb to the late 2010s). This specimen's treatment or condition label, interpreted: oral pan-JAK inhibitor, 5-10 mg twice daily. The library was generated by the immunoSEQ multiplex PCR assay. To provide template for TCR sequencing, every sample had RNA extracted and reverse transcribed into cDNA. As stored in TCRdb, this immuneACCESS dataset retains in-frame rearrangements with V and J assigned. A fraction of the clones does not appear; measured against another copy, unresolved V genes explain less than half of the discrepancy, and the remainder lacks a known reason. The sample table records about 64,000 clones; around 46% of these occur just once. Together, the top ten hold just over 20% of the sample. The sample in question was CD8+ T cells sorted from blood, obtained around week 37, from a patient treated with tofacitinib. The receptors here all came from a human donor with alopecia areata.

This chain joins TRBV19 and TRBJ1-5, with D possibly TRBD1 on 5 matching bases. Trimming pared 5 bases from V and 3 bases from J, leaving 11 bases between. This CDR3 spans 14 amino acids. The germline gives CDR1 LNHDA, CDR2 SQIVND (reference sequence). The CDR3 DNA reads as TGTGCCAGTAGTGCCAGGGAAACCAATCAGCCCCAGCATTTT. Encoded protein: CASSARETNQPQHF.

The CDR3 reads CSVRGPPDTQYF. The CDR3 DNA reads as TGCAGCGTTCGCGGGCCGCCAGATACGCAGTATTTT. This chain joins TRBV29-1 and TRBJ2-3; maybe TRBD2 (5 bases). The germline CDR1 and CDR2 sequences are SQVTM and ANQGSEA. The CDR3 extends over 12 amino acids. Trimming shortened V by 5 bases and J by 4 bases, and 10 bases separated the two germline ends.

This clone was seen more than once but under ten times. The genes are TRBV11-2 and TRBJ2-7; 14 bases match TRBD2. CDR3 size: 16 residues. Losses at the gene ends were 5 bases for V and 4 bases for J; bases not matched to a gene: 7. Looked up from germline, CDR1 is SGHAT and CDR2 is FQNNGV. CDR3 DNA: TGTGCCAGCAGCGCGACTAGCGGGAGGGCCTCGTACGAGCAGTACTTC. The encoded protein is CASSATSGRASYEQYF.

This rearrangement joins TRBV7-2 to TRBJ1-1; 8 bases map to TRBD1. CDR3 length: 14 residues. Trimming removed 5 bases from V and 6 bases from J; junction bases left unmatched: 8. Germline CDR1 reads SGHTA; CDR2 reads FQGNSA. The CDR3 protein is CASSLGQVKAEAFF. DNA for the CDR3: TGTGCCAGCAGCCTGGGACAGGTGAAGGCTGAAGCTTTCTTT. The variable domain in full, completed from reference TRBV7-2 and TRBJ1-1, reads GAGVSQSPSNKVTEKGKDVELRCDPISGHTALYWYRQSLGQGLEFLIYFQGNSAPDKSGLPSDRFSAERTGGSVSTLTIQRTQQEDSAVYLCASSLGQVKAEAFFGQGTRLTVV.

In this sample, this clone turned up a few times. The chain joins TRBV29-1 to TRBJ2-7; D gene uncertain. The CDR3 length is 13 residues. V lost 4 bases, J lost 0 bases, and 10 bases lay in between. Germline lookup yields CDR1 SQVTM and CDR2 ANQGSEA. The CDR3 DNA follows: TGCAGCGTTGTAGGTTTGAGCTCCTACGAGCAGTACTTC. Its translation is CSVVGLSSYEQYF.

The chain employs TRBV2 and TRBJ2-7; D may be TRBD1 (6 bases). Germline loops: CDR1 SNHLY, CDR2 FYNNEI. The ends were cut back, 10 bases at V and 4 bases at J, with 17 bases in the middle. This CDR3 region has 13 residues. The CDR3 reads CATTPGTQYEQYF. For the CDR3, the DNA is TGTGCCACCACCCCCGGGACACAGTACGAGCAGTACTTC.

The rearrangement joins TRBV6-6 to TRBJ2-7; D possibly corresponds to TRBD2 (6 bases). The CDR3 totals 14 residues. Trimming left V 6 bases short and J 7 bases short, with 19 bases between. Germline CDR1 and CDR2: MNHNY and SVGAGI (reference sequence). CDR3 amino acids: CASSGETRPPEQYF. In nucleotides, the CDR3 is TGTGCCAGCAGCGGAGAGACTAGACCACCGGAGCAGTACTTC.

This clone appeared a few times. The chain carries TRBV4-2 and TRBJ2-7; 8 nucleotides match TRBD2. The CDR3 has 15 amino acids. Germline V CDR1 and CDR2: LGHNA, YNFKEQ. The V gene end was trimmed by 1 base and the J gene end by 5 bases; junction bases not matched to a gene: 7. The CDR3 DNA reads TGTGCCAGCAGCCAAGTAGTAGCGGGACGTAACGAGCAGTACTTC. Its translation is CASSQVVAGRNEQYF.

V is TRBV5-1 and J is TRBJ2-3, with a possible D match to TRBD2 (5 bases). In germline, CDR1 is SGHRS, CDR2 YFSETQ. There are 17 residues in the CDR3. The V end was cut by 1 base, the J end by 3 bases, with 18 bases between. The CDR3 reads CASSLRLASSLTDTQYF. The DNA for the CDR3 is TGCGCCAGCAGCTTGCGTCTAGCTTCTTCGTTGACAGATACGCAGTATTTT.

This clone was observed a few times. The chain carries TRBV2 and TRBJ2-1; 8 bases line up with TRBD2. This CDR3 has 15 amino acids. CDR1 SNHLY and CDR2 FYNNEI come from the germline V gene. V lost 7 bases to trimming and J lost 0 bases; unmatched junction nucleotides: 5. In nucleotides, the CDR3 is TGTGCCAGCAATCCCGGGAGGGTCTCCTACAATGAGCAGTTCTTC. It is translated as CASNPGRVSYNEQFF.

This clone was counted once. The chain is built from TRBV7-6 and TRBJ2-3, with no clear D. The CDR3 covers 13 residues. V was cut by 5 bases and J by 4 bases, with 10 bases left in between. The V gene's germline CDR1 is SGHVS and CDR2 FNYEAQ. Here the CDR3 reads CASSPSVPDTQYF. CDR3 sequence (DNA): TGTGCCAGCAGCCCTTCGGTCCCAGATACGCAGTATTTT. The full variable domain, its missing parts supplied by reference TRBV7-6 and TRBJ2-3, is GAGVSQSPRYKVTKRGQDVALRCDPISGHVSLYWYRQALGQGPEFLTYFNYEAQQDKSGLPNDRFSAERPEGSISTLTIQRTEQRDSAMYRCASSPSVPDTQYFGPGTRLTVL.

V is TRBV29-1 and J is TRBJ2-7; perhaps TRBD2 as D (6 bases). V lost 4 bases to trimming and J lost 0 bases, with 16 bases between them. In germline, CDR1 is SQVTM, CDR2 ANQGSEA. The CDR3 consists of 15 residues. CDR3 nucleotides: TGCAGCGTTGGATATTGGGAGGACGCCTCCTACGAGCAGTACTTC. Its protein product is CSVGYWEDASYEQYF.

The rearrangement uses TRBV11-2 and TRBJ2-1; weak D call: TRBD2 (5 bases). The CDR3 contains 14 residues. CDR1 SGHAT and CDR2 FQNNGV come from the germline V gene. The V and J ends lost 5 bases and 4 bases respectively, with 12 bases between them. This CDR3 reads CASSVDGEYNEQFF. The CDR3 nucleotides are TGTGCCAGCAGCGTCGACGGGGAATACAATGAGCAGTTCTTC.

The CDR3 region is CASSLAQEQYF. For the CDR3, the DNA is TGTGCCAGCAGCTTGGCCCAAGAGCAGTACTTC. The chain is built from TRBV5-6 and TRBJ2-7; no firm D call. CDR1 is SGHDT and CDR2 is YYEEEE in the germline V gene. Trimming removed 0 bases at V and 7 bases at J, with 5 bases between. The length of the CDR3 is 11 residues.

This clone appeared a few times. The chain has TRBV30 and TRBJ2-3, with D possibly being TRBD1 (5 bases). This CDR3 is built from 14 residues. Trimming removed 7 bases from V and 0 bases from J, with 14 bases in between. Germline V lookup: CDR1 GTSNPN, CDR2 SVGIG (reference sequence). CDR3 protein: CALTAITSTDTQYF. CDR3 nucleotide sequence: TGTGCCTTGACAGCGATTACTAGCACAGATACGCAGTATTTT.

This chain joins TRBV11-2 and TRBJ2-1, with D unclear. This CDR3 is 13 amino acids long. In germline, CDR1 is SGHAT, CDR2 FQNNGV. Between the trimmed V and J ends, which lost 3 bases and 4 bases, there was a span of 7 bases. The DNA for the CDR3 is TGTGCCAGCAGCTTGGGATTATACAATGAGCAGTTCTTC. Its translation is CASSLGLYNEQFF. Using reference TRBV11-2 and TRBJ2-1 for the parts outside the CDR3, the full variable domain is EAGVAQSPRYKIIEKRQSVAFWCNPISGHATLYWYQQILGQGPKLLIQFQNNGVVDDSQLPKDRFSAERLKGVDSTLKIQPAKLEDSAVYLCASSLGLYNEQFFGPGTRLTVL.

This chain connects TRBV2 to TRBJ1-5; D ambiguous. The CDR3 loop spans 13 amino acids. Germline lookup yields CDR1 SNHLY and CDR2 FYNNEI. V was cut by 8 bases and J by 4 bases, with 12 bases left in between. CDR3 sequence: CASGPRKNQPQHF. The CDR3, as DNA: TGTGCCAGCGGGCCCAGGAAGAATCAGCCCCAGCATTTT.

The chain uses TRBV5-4 and TRBJ2-7; no clear D gene. V was pared by 0 bases and J by 6 bases, with 4 bases between. The CDR3 sequence is 11 residues long. Germline assignment: CDR1 SGHNT and CDR2 YYREEE (reference sequence). The CDR3: CASSLGAEQYF. The CDR3 DNA reads TGTGCCAGCAGCTTGGGGGCCGAGCAGTACTTC. The whole variable domain, filled in from reference TRBV5-4 and TRBJ2-7, reads ETGVTQSPTHLIKTRGQQVTLRCSSQSGHNTVSWYQQALGQGPQFIFQYYREEENGRGNFPPRFSGLQFPNYSSELNVNALELDDSALYLCASSLGAEQYFGPGTRLTVT.

The chain links TRBV4-1 to TRBJ2-7; tentative D call: TRBD1 (5 bases). Trimming took 5 bases from V and 3 from J, leaving 17 bases between them. This CDR3 has 15 amino acids. Germline V lookup: CDR1 MGHRA, CDR2 YSYEKL. In DNA, the CDR3 is TGCGCCAGCAGCATGGCAGGGCATCGTGGCTACGAGCAGTACTTC. The encoded protein is CASSMAGHRGYEQYF.

V usage is TRBV7-9 and J usage is TRBJ2-3, with 11 bases identical to TRBD2. The CDR3 has 16 residues. Germline V gene sequence: CDR1 SEHNR, CDR2 FQNEAQ (reference sequence). The J segment lost 4 bases and the V segment lost 3 bases, leaving 6 bases of the junction unmatched. CDR3 in amino acids: CASSFSSGRVSDTQYF. For the CDR3, the DNA is TGTGCCAGCAGCTTCAGTAGCGGGAGGGTCTCAGATACGCAGTATTTT. The variable domain in full, with the rest retrieved from reference TRBV7-9 and TRBJ2-3, is DTGVSQNPRHKITKRGQNVTFRCDPISEHNRLYWYRQTLGQGPEFLTYFQNEAQLEKSRLLSDRFSAERPKGSFSTLEIQRTEQGDSAMYLCASSFSSGRVSDTQYFGPGTRLTVL.

A few counts support this clone. The rearrangement uses TRBV4-2 and TRBJ1-1; 9 positions agree with TRBD1. The junction had 8 bases not matched to a gene; V was cut back by 4 bases and J by 8 bases. Germline CDR1 reads LGHNA; CDR2 reads YNFKEQ. The CDR3 length is 14 residues. CDR3 residues: CASSLLTGGREAFF. The CDR3 bases are TGTGCCAGCAGCCTCCTGACAGGGGGTAGGGAAGCTTTCTTT.

This clone has only a few counts. The chain is built from TRBV28 and TRBJ2-1, with D possibly being TRBD2 (6 bases). Germline assignment: CDR1 MDHEN and CDR2 SYDVKM. V lost 2 bases and J 8 bases, leaving 16 bases between the germline ends. The CDR3 spans 15 residues. CDR3 sequence: CASSLTGTRQDEQFF. The CDR3 DNA reads TGTGCCAGCAGTTTAACGGGGACTCGGCAGGATGAGCAGTTCTTC. The entire variable domain, with the rest obtained from reference TRBV28 and TRBJ2-1, is as follows: DVKVTQSSRYLVKRTGEKVFLECVQDMDHENMFWYRQDPGLGLRLIYFSYDVKMKEKGDIPEGYSVSREKKERFSLILESASTNQTSMYLCASSLTGTRQDEQFFGPGTRLTVL.

The V gene is TRBV27, the J gene TRBJ1-2; TRBD1 agrees at 7 bases. The ends lost 6 bases at V and 8 bases at J; junction bases unmatched: 15. The CDR3 runs to 15 residues. CDR1 is MNHEY and CDR2 is SMNVEV in the germline V gene (reference sequence). CDR3 sequence: CASRSAPGTVNGYTF. The CDR3 DNA reads as TGTGCCAGCAGGTCTGCACCCGGGACAGTAAACGGCTACACCTTC.

J is TRBJ1-2 and V is TRBV6-5; maybe TRBD1 (5 bases). The CDR3 is 15 amino acids. The V end lost 5 bases, the J end lost 7 bases, and 20 bases lay between the germline ends. Germline V gives CDR1 MNHEY, CDR2 SVGAGI. DNA of the CDR3: TGTGCCAGCAGTCCCTACCGGGGGTCTTCCGGTGGCTACACCTTC. It encodes CASSPYRGSSGGYTF.

There are a few counts of this clone. This chain joins TRBV29-1 and TRBJ2-1, with unresolved D. V lost 3 bases and J lost 1, with 13 bases in between. The germline CDR1 and CDR2 sequences are SQVTM and ANQGSEA. The CDR3 contains 15 residues. The CDR3 nucleotides are TGCAGCGTTGATGGTATGTCAGGATCCTACAATGAGCAGTTCTTC. Encoded protein: CSVDGMSGSYNEQFF.

The V call is TRBV5-1, the J call TRBJ2-1; D not resolved. V was shortened by 1 base and J by 7 bases, with 6 bases between the two germline ends. The CDR3 extends over 12 amino acids. The germline V gene encodes CDR1 SGHRS and CDR2 YFSETQ. DNA of the CDR3: TGCGCCAGCAGCTTGACTGAGAATGAGCAGTTCTTC. Protein product: CASSLTENEQFF.

In this sample, this clone turned up a few times. The CDR3 region is CASSWTGDEQFF. The DNA for the CDR3 is TGCGCCAGCAGCTGGACAGGGGATGAGCAGTTCTTC. J is TRBJ2-1 and V is TRBV5-1; 9 nucleotides align to TRBD1. Trimming cost V 3 bases and J 8 bases; bases outside gene matches: 0. Germline V gene lookup returns CDR1 SGHRS and CDR2 YFSETQ. This CDR3 has 12 amino acids.

The rearrangement uses TRBV9 and TRBJ2-5, with D perhaps TRBD1 (6 bases). V lost 7 bases, J lost 5 bases, and 21 bases lay in between. The V gene's germline CDR1 is SGDLS and CDR2 YYNGEE. The CDR3 runs 15 residues. For the CDR3, the DNA is TGTGCCAGCGGTACAGGGTACGGGACGGGGGAGACCCAGTACTTC. It encodes CASGTGYGTGETQYF.

Only a few counts were recorded for this clone. The genes are TRBV7-9 and TRBJ2-7, with a tentative D call TRBD1 (6 bases). Germline CDR1 and CDR2: SEHNR and FQNEAQ (reference sequence). This CDR3 is built from 15 residues. The V gene lost 3 bases and the J gene lost 2 bases, with 14 bases spanning the gap. The CDR3 spells CASSLARDIAYEQYF. The CDR3 DNA sequence: TGTGCCAGCAGCTTGGCCCGGGACATCGCCTACGAGCAGTACTTC.

The count of this clone is one. The chain uses TRBV15 and TRBJ2-3; TRBD2 agrees at 9 bases. In germline, CDR1 is LNHNV, CDR2 YYDKDF (reference sequence). V lost 8 bases, J lost 5 bases, and 11 bases stayed unmatched. This CDR3 has 15 amino acids. The CDR3 DNA follows: TGTGCCACCGGTTCATGGGCGGGAGGGCGAGATACGCAGTATTTT. It is translated as CATGSWAGGRDTQYF.

This chain connects TRBV9 to TRBJ1-3; 8 bases map to TRBD1. This CDR3 contains 17 residues. Germline V CDR1 and CDR2: SGDLS, YYNGEE. Trimming took 3 bases from V and 0 from J; bases not matched to a gene: 8. The CDR3 DNA is TGTGCCAGCAGCGCTCGGACAGGGTCGTCCTCTGGAAACACCATATATTTT. Residues: CASSARTGSSSGNTIYF.

This sequence joins TRBV15 and TRBJ2-1; no firm D call. The CDR3 is 17 residues long. V lost 4 bases to trimming and J lost 0 bases, with 16 bases between them. CDR1 is LNHNV and CDR2 is YYDKDF in the germline V gene (reference sequence). CDR3 sequence: CATSKDRPFSSYNEQFF. CDR3 nucleotide sequence: TGTGCCACCAGCAAAGACCGTCCTTTTAGCTCCTACAATGAGCAGTTCTTC.